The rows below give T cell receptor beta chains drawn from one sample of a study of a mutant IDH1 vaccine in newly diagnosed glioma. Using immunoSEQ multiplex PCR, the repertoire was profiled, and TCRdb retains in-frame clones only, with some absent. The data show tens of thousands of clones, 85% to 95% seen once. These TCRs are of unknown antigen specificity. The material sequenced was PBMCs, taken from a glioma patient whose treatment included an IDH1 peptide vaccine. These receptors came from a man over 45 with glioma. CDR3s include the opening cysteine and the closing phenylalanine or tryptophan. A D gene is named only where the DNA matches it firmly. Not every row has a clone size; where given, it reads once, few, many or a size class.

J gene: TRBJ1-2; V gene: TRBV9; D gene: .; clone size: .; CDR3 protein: CASSSQNTNYGYTF; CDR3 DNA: TGTGCCAGCAGCTCCCAAAACACTAACTATGGCTACACCTTC
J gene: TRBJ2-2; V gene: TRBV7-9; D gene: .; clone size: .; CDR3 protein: CASSSHRGSGELFF; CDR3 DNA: TGTGCCAGCAGCTCCCACCGGGGCTCCGGGGAGCTGTTTTTT
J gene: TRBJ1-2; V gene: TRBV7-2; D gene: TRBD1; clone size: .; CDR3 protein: CASSPYLDRNGYTF; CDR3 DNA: TGTGCCAGCAGTCCCTACCTGGACAGGAATGGCTACACCTTC
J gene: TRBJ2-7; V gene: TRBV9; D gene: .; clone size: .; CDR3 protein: CASSVELGPYEQYF; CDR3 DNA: TGTGCCAGCAGCGTAGAACTAGGCCCCTACGAGCAGTACTTC
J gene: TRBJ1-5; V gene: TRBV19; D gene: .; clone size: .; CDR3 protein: CASRASNQPQHF; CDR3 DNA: TGTGCCAGTAGAGCGAGCAATCAGCCCCAGCATTTT
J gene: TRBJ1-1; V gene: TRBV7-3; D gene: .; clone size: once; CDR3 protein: CASSPGHGNTEAFF; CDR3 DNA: TGTGCCAGCAGCCCGGGACACGGTAACACTGAAGCTTTCTTT
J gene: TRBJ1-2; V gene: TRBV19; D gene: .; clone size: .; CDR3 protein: CASSRSRARRNNYGYTF; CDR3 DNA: TGTGCCAGTAGCAGGAGCAGGGCCCGCCGGAATAACTATGGCTACACCTTC
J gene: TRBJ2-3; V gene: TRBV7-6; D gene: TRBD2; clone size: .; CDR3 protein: CASSAAGAATDTQYF; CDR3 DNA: TGTGCCAGCAGCGCAGCGGGGGCCGCAACAGATACGCAGTATTTT
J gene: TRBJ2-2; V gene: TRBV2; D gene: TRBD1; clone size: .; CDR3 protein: CASILRGDRGRRDTGELFF; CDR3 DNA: TGTGCCAGCATCCTAAGGGGGGACAGGGGGCGCCGGGACACCGGGGAGCTGTTTTTT
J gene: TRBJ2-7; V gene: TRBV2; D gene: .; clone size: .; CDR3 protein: CASQREQGPYEQYF; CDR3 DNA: TGTGCCAGCCAGAGGGAGCAGGGTCCCTACGAGCAGTACTTC
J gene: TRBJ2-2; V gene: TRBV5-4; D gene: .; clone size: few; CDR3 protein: CASSLGGDGELFF; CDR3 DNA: TGTGCCAGCAGCTTGGGTGGGGACGGGGAGCTGTTTTTT
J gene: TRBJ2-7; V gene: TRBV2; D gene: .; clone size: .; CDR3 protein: CASSEGVGYEQYF; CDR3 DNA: TGTGCCAGCAGTGAAGGGGTTGGGTACGAGCAGTACTTC
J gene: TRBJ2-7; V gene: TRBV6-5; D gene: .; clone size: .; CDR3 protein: CASSRAGPYEQYF; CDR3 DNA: TGTGCCAGCAGTCGCGCGGGCCCCTACGAGCAGTACTTC
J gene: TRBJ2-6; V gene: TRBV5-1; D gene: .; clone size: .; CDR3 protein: CASSLPGRANVLTF; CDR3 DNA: TGCGCCAGCAGCTTGCCCGGAAGGGCCAACGTCCTGACTTTC
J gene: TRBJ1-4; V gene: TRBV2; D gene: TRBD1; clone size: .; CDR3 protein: CASIVGQGNNEKLFF; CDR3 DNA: TGTGCCAGCATTGTTGGACAGGGGAATAATGAAAAACTGTTTTTT
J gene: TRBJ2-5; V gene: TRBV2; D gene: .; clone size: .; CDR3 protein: CASSAGEETQYF; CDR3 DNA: TGTGCCAGCAGTGCGGGAGAAGAGACCCAGTACTTC
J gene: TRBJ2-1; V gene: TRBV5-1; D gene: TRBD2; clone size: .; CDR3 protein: CASSGLAGWEQFF; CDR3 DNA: TGCGCCAGCAGCGGTCTAGCGGGGTGGGAGCAGTTCTTC
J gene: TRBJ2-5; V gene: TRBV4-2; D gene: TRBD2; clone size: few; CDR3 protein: CASSQEQGGQETQYF; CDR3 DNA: TGTGCCAGCAGCCAAGAGCAGGGAGGGCAAGAGACCCAGTACTTC